This T cell receptor beta chain was captured by sequencing in a study of cytomegalovirus exposure and HLA in healthy donors. Study-level points and caveats: In a later analysis, across HLA loci, associated TCR counts were highest for DRB1, lowest for HLA-C. In a later analysis, TCR beta V- and J-gene trimming was associated with a missense DCLRE1C variant. The majority of TCR sequences were rare, yet some public TCRs appeared in many donors.

About this clone itself: Antigen unknown.

PCR amplification relied on 60 Vbeta primers (plus 13 Jbeta primers). Using immunoSEQ multiplex PCR, the repertoire was profiled, and TCRdb retains in-frame clones only, with some absent. Counted here are approximately 160,000 clones, around two thirds occurring once; the ten biggest clones make up approximately 1.3%. This CDR3 contains 14 residues. From germline, CDR1 is SEHNR and CDR2 FQNEAQ (reference sequence). J was trimmed by 1 base and V by 5 bases; bases with no gene match: 2. The V call is TRBV7-9, the J call TRBJ2-4, with 7 bases matching TRBD1. The material sequenced was PBMCs. The sequence was collected from a man in his fifties or sixties in good health and CMV-seronegative. CDR3 loop: CASSGTAAKNIQYF. The DNA of the CDR3 is TGTGCCAGCAGCGGGACAGCGGCCAAAAACATTCAGTACTTC.